This T cell receptor (beta chain) was sequenced during a study of beta chain features in type 1 diabetes. The study, taken as a whole, reports: Shortening that was moderate but significant affected the TCRB CDR3s of Type 1 diabetes patients in all four CD4+ subsets.

This clone was seen more than once but under ten times. No antigen is known for it. A CD45RO/CCR7/CD25/CD127/CD95/CD27 panel sorted naive, central memory, regulatory and stem cell-like memory CD4+ cells. TCRB transcripts that were expressed got sequenced, as all of the isolated RNA had been reverse transcribed. Data came from immunoSEQ multiplex PCR; TCRdb stores just in-frame clones and leaves some out. The sample lists 45,000 to 60,000 clones; approximately 40% were seen once. The CDR3 has 11 residues. The V and J ends lost 5 bases and 10 bases respectively, with 12 bases between them. Germline-derived CDR1 and CDR2 are SQVTM and ANQGSEA.

The sequence came from a man aged 25 to 40 with type 1 diabetes. Sequenced: stem cell memory CD4+ T cells from blood. The chain employs TRBV29-1 and TRBJ2-1; D is unresolved. DNA for the CDR3: TGCAGCGTTCGGTGGTGGTCCGAGCAGTTCTTC. Translated, it gives CSVRWWSEQFF.